Described below is a single TCR beta chain sequence and its context. Germline loops: CDR1 LNHNV, CDR2 YYDKDF (reference sequence). This CDR3 comprises 13 residues. Between the trimmed V and J ends, which lost 0 bases and 13 bases, there was a span of 15 bases. These data originate in a study of ipilimumab plus nivolumab after autologous stem cell transplantation. Profiling relied on immunoSEQ multiplex PCR, and the TCRdb table lists in-frame clones only, not all of them. The repertoire holds tens of thousands of clones, with 83% as singletons. The TCR originated in a male donor with diffuse large B-cell lymphoma. This sample comprised PBMCs, obtained in a trial of ipilimumab plus nivolumab as post-transplant consolidation. This chain uses TRBV15 with TRBJ1-1; D not certain. CDR3 in DNA: TGTGCCACCAGCAGAGACTATCTCTCTGGCGGTTTCTTT. Residues: CATSRDYLSGGFF.